The 8 T cell receptor beta chains given below trace back to one sample, sequenced in a study of OX40 agonist ivuxolimab in advanced cancers. TCRdb keeps only in-frame clones here, not all; method: immunoSEQ multiplex PCR. Of 60,000 to 85,000 clones listed, about 77% are singletons. The sample in question was CD4+ or CD8+ T cells sorted from blood, obtained in a trial of the OX40 agonist ivuxolimab. These receptors all come from an adult with an advanced solid tumor such as melanoma, head and neck, liver or kidney cancer.

The CDR3 DNA sequence: TGCGCCAGCAGCTGGACACCCGGGGCCAATCAGCCCCAGCATTTT. Protein: CASSWTPGANQPQHF. The chain has TRBV5-1 and TRBJ1-5; D may be TRBD1 (5 bases). Looked up from germline, CDR1 is SGHRS and CDR2 is YFSETQ. This CDR3 is built from 15 residues. V lost 3 bases, J lost 3 bases, and 13 bases lay in between.

The gene calls are TRBV15 and TRBJ2-2; 10 bases align to TRBD2. CDR1 and CDR2 (germline): LNHNV, YYDKDF (reference sequence). The CDR3 is 17 amino acids. Unmatched junction bases numbered 6, after V lost 2 bases and J lost 3 bases. CDR3 coding DNA: TGTGCCACCAGCAGAAGAGCGGGGGGGTTTGACACCGGGGAGCTGTTTTTT. Translated, it gives CATSRRAGGFDTGELFF.

V usage is TRBV5-6 and J usage is TRBJ1-1, with 11 bases fitting TRBD1. This CDR3 has 12 residues. The germline CDR1 and CDR2 sequences are SGHDT and YYEEEE. Trimming at V came to 3 bases and at J to 10 bases, leaving 2 bases not matched to a gene. The CDR3 bases are TGTGCCAGCAGCTGGACAGGGGGCACAGCTTTCTTT. Protein: CASSWTGGTAFF.

The V and J genes are TRBV7-3 and TRBJ1-1; D is ambiguous. CDR3 length: 14 residues. Trimming shortened V by 5 bases and J by 7 bases, and 17 bases separated the two germline ends. The germline V gene encodes CDR1 SGHTA and CDR2 FQGTGA. In DNA, the CDR3 is TGTGCCAGCAGCCCCCTGACCGGATTGGGTGAAGCTTTCTTT. Protein sequence: CASSPLTGLGEAFF.

J is TRBJ2-7 and V is TRBV7-8; perhaps TRBD1 as D (6 bases). Trimming took off 3 bases at V and 4 bases at J, with 13 bases between the two ends. Germline V gene lookup returns CDR1 SGHVS and CDR2 FQNEAQ. The CDR3 contains 14 residues. In DNA form, the CDR3 reads TGTGCCAGCAGCTTGGACAGCCGATCTTACGAGCAGTACTTC. Translated, it gives CASSLDSRSYEQYF.

The rearrangement links TRBV7-3 to TRBJ2-3; TRBD1 is a possible D gene (6 bases). The V gene's germline CDR1 is SGHTA and CDR2 FQGTGA. Between the trimmed V and J ends, which lost 5 bases and 4 bases, there was a span of 10 bases. This CDR3 comprises 13 residues. Written as DNA, the CDR3 is TGTGCCAGCAGCAGACAGGCCCCAGATACGCAGTATTTT. As protein: CASSRQAPDTQYF.

The chain couples TRBV20-1 to TRBJ1-2; no definite D call. The CDR3 sequence is 11 residues long. The ends were cut back, 7 bases at V and 5 bases at J, with 11 bases in the middle. Germline V gives CDR1 DFQATT, CDR2 SNEGSKA (reference sequence). The CDR3 DNA follows: TGCAGTGTTAAGGTGAATTATGGCTACACCTTC. Translated: CSVKVNYGYTF.

CDR3 nucleotide sequence: TGTGCCAGCAGAGGACAGGGCTCTAATGAAAAACTGTTTTTT. Amino acid sequence: CASRGQGSNEKLFF. This chain joins TRBV2 and TRBJ1-4; 8 bases map to TRBD1. The CDR3 length is 14 residues. Per germline, CDR1 SNHLY and CDR2 FYNNEI. Unmatched junction bases numbered 3, after V lost 6 bases and J lost 3 bases. The full variable domain, rest sourced from reference TRBV2 and TRBJ1-4, is EPEVTQTPSHQVTQMGQEVILRCVPISNHLYFYWYRQILGQKVEFLVSFYNNEISEKSEIFDDQFSVERPDGSNFTLKIRSTKLEDSAMYFCASRGQGSNEKLFFGSGTQLSVL.